This T cell receptor (beta chain) was identified in a study of T cell repertoires in cytomegalovirus infection. Background on the study: Recently identified HLA-C-restricted CMV epitopes and well-studied HLA-B-restricted CMV epitopes were used by the study. Public TCR beta signatures indicated both CMV infection and matching HLA type.

Findings and limits, study-wide: In two of eight donors, the top clonotype was HLA-C-restricted CMV-specific. The study identified carriers of CMV plus the relevant HLA from cumulative public TCR beta family frequency.

TCRdb analysed the reads with MiXCR anew, one entry per CDR3 protein. The sample lists hundreds of thousands of distinct CDR3 sequences, about 27% occurring once. Trimming stripped 6 bases from V and 4 bases from J, with 10 bases between. Per the germline V gene, CDR1 is MNHEY and CDR2 is SVGEGT. The CDR3 has 13 amino acids. Points on this clonotype: As yet, its antigen is unknown.

The source is a human donor in good health (CMV status not recorded). Some clones in this sample may be carry-over from other donors' samples. V gene TRBV6-2 or TRBV6-3 combines with J gene TRBJ1-5; D gene ambiguous. The sample consisted of cultured PBMCs, taken from culture after CMV antigen stimulation. The CDR3 loop is CASRSDGNQPQHF. The CDR3 DNA sequence: TGTGCCAGCAGGTCCGACGGAAATCAGCCCCAGCATTTT.